Below, 26 T cell receptor beta chains from the same sample are listed, as sequenced in a study of cytomegalovirus exposure and HLA in healthy donors. PCR amplification relied on 60 Vbeta primers (plus 13 Jbeta primers). The data were produced by immunoSEQ multiplex PCR, yet TCRdb's version contains in-frame clones alone and is incomplete. This table has over 150,000 clones, roughly 85% appearing once. Sequenced sample: PBMCs. These receptors all come from a boy younger than 10 in good health and CMV-seronegative.

The rearrangement joins TRBV9 to TRBJ2-2; a weak D match, TRBD2 (5 bases). The germline V gene encodes CDR1 SGDLS and CDR2 YYNGEE. The germline V and J ends were trimmed by 6 bases and 5 bases, with 17 bases remaining between them. The CDR3 contains 15 residues. CDR3 loop: CASTDSRGGTGELFF. The DNA of the CDR3 is TGTGCCAGCACCGATTCCCGTGGAGGAACCGGGGAGCTGTTTTTT.

V is TRBV4-1 and J is TRBJ2-1, with 8 bases fitting TRBD2. The CDR3 extends over 16 amino acids. Germline V gene lookup returns CDR1 MGHRA and CDR2 YSYEKL. Trimming at V came to 1 base and at J to 0 bases, leaving 2 bases not matched to a gene. Here the CDR3 DNA reads TGCGCCAGCAGCCAAGCCGCGGGAGGCTCCTACAATGAGCAGTTCTTC. Protein: CASSQAAGGSYNEQFF.

The chain joins TRBV5-4 to TRBJ1-3; D ambiguous. The CDR3 consists of 13 residues. Between the trimmed V and J ends, which lost 7 bases and 3 bases, there was a span of 11 bases. Germline CDR1 and CDR2: SGHNT and YYREEE (reference sequence). The CDR3 loop is CASQAEDGNTIYF. CDR3 bases: TGTGCCAGCCAGGCGGAGGATGGAAACACCATATATTTT.

The gene calls are TRBV30 and TRBJ2-3; a weak D match, TRBD2 (7 bases). V was shortened by 1 base and J by 7 bases, with 21 bases between the two germline ends. Germline V gene lookup returns CDR1 GTSNPN and CDR2 SVGIG (reference sequence). There are 16 residues in the CDR3. The CDR3, as DNA: TGTGCCTGGAGTGCCCTCCCGGGGGGCCTAGGAAATACGCAGTATTTT. Translating it yields CAWSALPGGLGNTQYF.

The gene calls are TRBV6-1 and TRBJ1-4; TRBD1 is a possible D gene (6 bases). The length of the CDR3 is 15 residues. CDR1 MNHNS and CDR2 SASEGT come from the germline V gene. V dropped 5 bases and J dropped 2 bases, with 12 bases sitting between them. The CDR3 DNA reads as TGTGCCAGCAGTATTAGACAGGCGACTAATGAAAAACTGTTTTTT. Its translation: CASSIRQATNEKLFF.

CDR3 loop: CASSFRWTSGRERETQYF. The CDR3 nucleotides read TGTGCCAGCAGTTTCCGCTGGACTAGCGGGAGGGAGAGGGAGACCCAGTACTTC. J is TRBJ2-5 and V is TRBV27; 15 bases fit TRBD2. Germline V gene lookup returns CDR1 MNHEY and CDR2 SMNVEV (reference sequence). The CDR3 loop spans 18 amino acids. V shed 3 bases, J shed 5 bases, and the junction held 10 bases outside the gene matches.

The V and J genes are TRBV28 and TRBJ2-7; 7 bases match TRBD1. Unmatched junction bases numbered 20, after V lost 4 bases and J lost 5 bases. CDR3 size: 18 residues. Germline lookup yields CDR1 MDHEN and CDR2 SYDVKM. The CDR3 here is CASSSDAIFYKQGNEQYF. CDR3 coding DNA: TGTGCCAGCAGTTCCGACGCCATCTTCTATAAACAGGGGAACGAGCAGTACTTC.

Only one count was recorded for this clone. The rearrangement links TRBV29-1 to TRBJ1-1, with a tentative D call TRBD1 (5 bases). This CDR3 spans 12 amino acids. The germline V gene encodes CDR1 SQVTM and CDR2 ANQGSEA. With 4 bases removed from V and 5 bases from J, the gap between germline ends came to 11 bases. CDR3: CSVVGQTTEAFF. CDR3 sequence (DNA): TGCAGCGTTGTGGGGCAGACGACTGAAGCTTTCTTT.

This clone was observed a handful of times. The chain uses TRBV2 and TRBJ2-3, with TRBD1 matching 10 bases. Germline V gene sequence: CDR1 SNHLY, CDR2 FYNNEI. CDR3 length: 16 amino acids. V dropped 1 base and J dropped 4; count of bases not matched to a gene: 5. CDR3 sequence: CASSEGGTGVADTQYF. CDR3 DNA sequence: TGTGCCAGCAGTGAAGGAGGGACAGGGGTAGCAGATACGCAGTATTTT.

V is TRBV6-1 and J is TRBJ2-7; TRBD2 matches 7 bases. The CDR3 is 14 amino acids. Germline V gives CDR1 MNHNS, CDR2 SASEGT. With 6 bases clipped from V and 5 bases from J, the junction kept 10 bases outside the gene matches. The DNA of the CDR3 is TGTGCCAGCAGGCGCGGGGGATTTGACCACGAGCAGTACGTC. Translated, it gives CASRRGGFDHEQYV.

The chain carries TRBV7-2 and TRBJ1-2; D is uncertain. The CDR3 extends over 14 amino acids. CDR1 is SGHTA and CDR2 is FQGNSA in the germline V gene. Deletions cut 2 bases from V and 2 bases from J, with 9 bases between. CDR3 nucleotide sequence: TGTGCCAGCAGCTTATACCGTCTAAACTATGGCTACACCTTC. This codes for CASSLYRLNYGYTF.

The chain joins TRBV28 to TRBJ1-5, with TRBD1 matching 7 bases. Germline assignment: CDR1 MDHEN and CDR2 SYDVKM. The CDR3 contains 14 residues. V shed 5 bases and J 3 bases; nucleotides not matched to a gene: 4. This CDR3 is CASSVGQVNQPQHF. CDR3 nucleotide sequence: TGTGCCAGCAGTGTTGGACAGGTCAATCAGCCCCAGCATTTT.

The chain uses TRBV2 and TRBJ2-1; TRBD2 agrees at 7 bases. CDR1 is SNHLY and CDR2 is FYNNEI in the germline V gene. The V and J ends lost 4 bases and 10 bases, in that order; junction bases with no gene match: 4. This CDR3 has 12 amino acids. CDR3 loop: CASSASGGEQFF. In DNA form, the CDR3 reads TGTGCCAGCAGTGCCTCGGGGGGAGAGCAGTTCTTC.

The rearrangement links TRBV2 to TRBJ1-2, with 7 bases lining up with TRBD1. J lost 5 bases, V lost 7 bases, and 25 bases had no gene match. This CDR3 has 19 residues. CDR1 is SNHLY, CDR2 FYNNEI, per germline. The CDR3 region has the DNA TGTGCCAGCAAGGAGGGGGCAAGGGGTCTCAGGGTTGCCCTATATGGCTACACCTTC. It codes for CASKEGARGLRVALYGYTF.

The sample holds one count of this clone. This sequence joins TRBV13 and TRBJ2-7; D is unresolved. The CDR3 has 12 amino acids. Germline V gene data show CDR1 as PRHDT and CDR2 as FYEKMQ (reference sequence). V lost 0 bases and J 3 bases, leaving 3 bases between the germline ends. CDR3 protein: CASSLGDYEQYV. The CDR3 DNA reads TGTGCCAGCAGCTTAGGCGACTACGAGCAGTACGTC.

J is TRBJ1-2 and V is TRBV6-1; TRBD1 matches at 8 bases. V shed 2 bases and J 3 bases; nucleotides not matched to a gene: 5. Germline values: CDR1 MNHNS, CDR2 SASEGT. The CDR3 is 15 residues long. CDR3 residues: CASSERQGNYYGYTF. DNA of the CDR3: TGTGCCAGCAGTGAACGACAGGGGAACTACTATGGCTACACCTTC.

This sequence joins TRBV13 and TRBJ1-6; D ambiguous. Per the germline V gene, CDR1 is PRHDT and CDR2 is FYEKMQ (reference sequence). Trimming pared 7 bases from V and 5 bases from J, leaving 18 bases between. There are 16 residues in the CDR3. The CDR3 protein is CASTALGSVDNSPLHF. The CDR3 region has the DNA TGTGCCAGCACGGCTCTGGGCAGTGTGGATAATTCACCCCTCCACTTT.

Comment on this clone: Other nucleotide sequences from this sample produce the same CDR3. The V call is TRBV6-1, the J call TRBJ2-1; 12 bases fit TRBD2. The germline V gene has CDR1 MNHNS and CDR2 SASEGT. Trimming removed 6 bases from V and 3 bases from J; junction bases left unmatched: 3. This CDR3 comprises 15 residues. In DNA form, the CDR3 reads TGTGCCAGCAGCGAACTAGCGGGGGGCTACAATGAGCAGTTCTTC. It specifies CASSELAGGYNEQFF.

The chain uses TRBV6-1 and TRBJ1-1; D is undetermined. The CDR3 spans 15 residues. Germline values: CDR1 MNHNS, CDR2 SASEGT. V lost 2 bases to trimming and J lost 1 base, with 11 bases between them. The CDR3 coding sequence is TGTGCCAGCAGTGAAATCCGGCCAGGGAACACTGAAGCTTTCTTT. The encoded protein is CASSEIRPGNTEAFF.

This chain uses TRBV5-4 with TRBJ2-5; TRBD2 aligns across 11 bases. J was trimmed by 4 bases and V by 4 bases; bases with no gene match: 3. Germline V gene data show CDR1 as SGHNT and CDR2 as YYREEE (reference sequence). This CDR3 region has 14 residues. In DNA, the CDR3 is TGTGCCAGCAGCACTAGCGGGGGAGGAGAGACCCAGTACTTC. It yields the protein CASSTSGGGETQYF.

This clone occurred once. The CDR3 spells CASSVGANEKLFF. The CDR3 region has the DNA TGTGCCAGCAGCGTCGGGGCTAATGAAAAACTGTTTTTT. The chain has TRBV7-2 and TRBJ1-4, with D uncertain. Trimming took 5 bases from V and 3 from J, leaving 7 bases between them. Germline assignment: CDR1 SGHTA and CDR2 FQGNSA. The CDR3 consists of 13 residues.

This rearrangement joins TRBV19 to TRBJ2-5; D is perhaps TRBD2 (6 bases). Germline V gene data show CDR1 as LNHDA and CDR2 as SQIVND (reference sequence). This CDR3 comprises 14 residues. The V end lost 7 bases, the J end lost 2 bases, and 14 bases lay between the germline ends. CDR3 in amino acids: CASNSGLTQETQYF. In nucleotides, the CDR3 is TGTGCCAGTAATTCGGGACTTACTCAAGAGACCCAGTACTTC.

The rearrangement joins TRBV15 to TRBJ2-1; D ambiguous. The ends were cut back, 0 bases at V and 0 bases at J, with 6 bases in the middle. Germline values: CDR1 LNHNV, CDR2 YYDKDF (reference sequence). The CDR3 has 15 residues. The CDR3: CATSRDPGSYNEQFF. CDR3 nucleotide sequence: TGTGCCACCAGCAGAGATCCGGGCTCCTACAATGAGCAGTTCTTC.

The chain links TRBV14 to TRBJ2-1; 8 bases are shared with TRBD2. Germline CDR1 and CDR2: SGHDN and FVKESK. V shed 5 bases, J shed 10 bases, and the junction held 7 bases outside the gene matches. This CDR3 spans 13 amino acids. CDR3 nucleotide sequence: TGTGCCAGCAGCGCCGGGGGGGAGCCCGAGCAGTTCTTC. Its translation: CASSAGGEPEQFF.

This clone has only a few counts. This chain uses TRBV6-5 with TRBJ2-1, with 11 positions matching TRBD1. Germline-derived CDR1 and CDR2 are MNHEY and SVGAGI. This CDR3 is built from 15 residues. The trim removed 4 bases at V and 8 bases at J, leaving 7 bases unmatched. The CDR3 DNA follows: TGTGCCAGCAGTTCGGACAGGGGGCCGCGCGATGAGCAGTTCTTC. Translating gives CASSSDRGPRDEQFF.

The chain joins TRBV19 to TRBJ1-3; a possible D gene is TRBD1 (5 bases). The CDR3 runs to 18 residues. CDR1 is LNHDA and CDR2 is SQIVND in the germline V gene (reference sequence). V shed 8 bases and J shed 0 bases, with 23 bases lying between them. CDR3 sequence (DNA): TGTGCCAGTCCCACGACGCCCGGGACTGGTGACTCTGGAAACACCATATATTTT. Translation gives CASPTTPGTGDSGNTIYF.